The T cell receptor (beta chain) under discussion was sequenced for a study of breast tumors, draining lymph nodes, adjacent tissues. Samples came from axillary lymph nodes draining the breast cancer. In TCRdb, the multiplex PCR reads were re-called with MiXCR into one record per CDR3 protein. The repertoire has around 300,000 distinct CDR3 sequences, 30% to 35% of them found once; the top ten carry 1.1%. This clonotype was seen repeatedly, ten times or more. The antigen remains undetermined. Overall study results and limits: Data fit most tumor T cells coming from lymph node, expanding in tumor.

This CDR3 comprises 14 residues. V shed 3 bases and J 6 bases; nucleotides not matched to a gene: 6. CDR1 is DFQATT and CDR2 is SNEGSKA in the germline V gene (reference sequence). The clonotype comes from a female donor with breast cancer. Some clones in this sample may be carry-over from other donors' samples. This chain uses TRBV20-1 with TRBJ2-1, with 9 bases fitting TRBD2. Sample: axillary lymph node tissue. This CDR3 reads CSASGGLAINEQFF. The CDR3 DNA is TGCAGTGCTAGCGGCGGACTAGCGATCAATGAGCAGTTCTTC.